The clone carrying this T cell receptor (beta chain) was detected only a few times. This specimen comes from a study of regulatory T cells in long-lasting Graves disease. Arm-PCR of CDR3 regions and iRepertoire HTBI primers were the basis on which TCR beta libraries were built. TCRdb processed the multiplex PCR reads anew with MiXCR; each CDR3 protein has one entry. This table has 400,000 to 450,000 distinct CDR3 sequences, roughly a quarter appearing once. V lost 2 bases, J lost 3 bases, and 22 bases lay in between. The CDR3 length is 18 residues. Germline V gene sequence: CDR1 SGHAT, CDR2 FQNNGV. Time point specified: persistent/refractory GD, antithyroid drugs over 5 years with positive TRAb. Following extraction of RNA from PBMCs, that RNA was used to make the TCR library.

This chain joins TRBV11-2 and TRBJ2-5; no definite D call. The sample was peripheral blood mononuclear cells (PBMCs), taken when the disease was refractory, from a patient treated with antithyroid drugs. The TCR sequence derives from a female donor with Graves disease. The CDR3 spells CASSLLLRVGPYKETQYF. DNA of the CDR3: TGTGCCAGCAGCTTATTACTCCGCGTAGGGCCTTACAAAGAGACCCAGTACTTC.